These 21 T cell receptor beta chains were all obtained from the same sample, sequenced in a study of T cells in Graves' hyperthyroidism and ophthalmopathy. Amplified TCR beta CDR3 regions derived from RNA transcripts. First-round RT-PCR with HTBI primers amplified the TCR CDR3 region. One entry per CDR3 protein, called by TCRdb with MiXCR from the multiplex PCR reads. The sample holds around 380,000 distinct CDR3 sequences; approximately 15% are singletons and the top ten take about 20%. Material: blood. The receptors were sampled from a man aged 25 to 40 with Graves' hyperthyroidism that later progressed to Graves' ophthalmopathy.

This clonotype was observed at least ten times. The chain combines TRBV27 with TRBJ1-2; no definite D call. The CDR3 contains 15 residues. Trimming pared 6 bases from V and 3 bases from J, leaving 17 bases between. The germline gives CDR1 MNHEY, CDR2 SMNVEV (reference sequence). CDR3 sequence reads: CASRLIGPGDYGYTF. The DNA for the CDR3 is TGTGCCAGCAGGCTAATCGGCCCCGGGGACTATGGCTACACCTTC.

This clonotype showed up many times. The J gene is TRBJ1-5, the V gene TRBV10-3, with D unresolved. V lost 3 bases to trimming and J lost 0 bases, with 3 bases between them. The V gene's germline CDR1 is ENHRY and CDR2 SYGVKD. The CDR3 spans 13 residues. CDR3 DNA: TGTGCCATCAGTGACATTAGCAATCAGCCCCAGCATTTT. Protein: CAISDISNQPQHF.

This clonotype was counted ten times or more. V usage is TRBV9 and J usage is TRBJ1-1, with 7 bases lining up with TRBD1. From germline, CDR1 is SGDLS and CDR2 YYNGEE. This CDR3 has 16 amino acids. Trimming took 3 bases from V and 0 from J; bases not matched to a gene: 8. This CDR3 is CASSGETGLLNTEAFF. DNA for the CDR3: TGTGCCAGCAGCGGAGAGACAGGGCTGCTGAACACTGAAGCTTTCTTT.

The chain has TRBV19 and TRBJ1-3, with D possibly TRBD1 on 6 matching bases. CDR1 LNHDA and CDR2 SQIVND come from the germline V gene (reference sequence). The CDR3 runs to 13 residues. Trimming cost V 9 bases and J 2 bases, with 11 bases left between them. The CDR3 nucleotides are TGTGCCAGCAGTCAGGGGACTGGAAACACCATATATTTT. It encodes CASSQGTGNTIYF. Based on the CDR3 plus reference TRBV19 and TRBJ1-3, the full variable domain is DGGITQSPKYLFRKEGQNVTLSCEQNLNHDAMYWYRQDPGQGLRLIYYSQIVNDFQKGDIAEGYSVSREKKESFPLTVTSAQKNPTAFYLCASSQGTGNTIYFGEGSWLTVV.

Many counts were recorded for this clonotype. The V call is TRBV18, the J call TRBJ1-1; no reliable D call. Germline CDR1 is KGHSH and CDR2 is LQKENI. The CDR3 length is 11 residues. The ends were cut back, 4 bases at V and 11 bases at J, with 11 bases in the middle. The CDR3 loop reads CASSRSVGAFF. Here the CDR3 DNA reads TGTGCCAGCTCACGGAGCGTAGGGGCTTTCTTT.

The V gene is TRBV15, the J gene TRBJ1-3, with D perhaps TRBD1 (5 bases). Trimming took 2 bases from V and 4 from J, leaving 15 bases between them. Germline CDR1 LNHNV, CDR2 YYDKDF (reference sequence). The CDR3 contains 16 residues. The CDR3 bases are TGTGCCACCAGCAGATCCTCAGGGAGATCCGGAAACACCATATATTTT. This sequence encodes CATSRSSGRSGNTIYF.

The chain joins TRBV28 to TRBJ2-7; D call uncertain. The CDR3 loop spans 14 amino acids. From germline, CDR1 is MDHEN and CDR2 SYDVKM. With 4 bases removed from V and 2 bases from J, the gap between germline ends came to 12 bases. Written as DNA, the CDR3 is TGTGCCAGCAGTTGGACCCATGGTACCTACGAGCAGTACTTC. It codes for CASSWTHGTYEQYF.

The chain employs TRBV13 and TRBJ2-1, with 13 positions matching TRBD2. The germline V gene has CDR1 PRHDT and CDR2 FYEKMQ (reference sequence). The CDR3 covers 19 residues. Trimming at V came to 5 bases and at J to 6 bases, leaving 16 bases not matched to a gene. The chain's CDR3 is CASSRRPGLAGYSGNEQFF. CDR3 sequence (DNA): TGTGCCAGCAGCCGGAGGCCGGGACTAGCGGGGTATTCTGGCAATGAGCAGTTCTTC.

The chain has TRBV5-6 and TRBJ1-2; 8 bases are shared with TRBD1. V lost 4 bases to trimming and J lost 7 bases; unmatched junction nucleotides: 3. This CDR3 has 12 residues. Germline values: CDR1 SGHDT, CDR2 YYEEEE. The CDR3 spells CASSRTGSGYTF. CDR3 coding DNA: TGTGCCAGCAGCAGGACAGGGAGTGGCTACACCTTC.

On this clonotype itself: A much larger clonotype is one base distant, so this may be a read error. The J gene is TRBJ2-7, the V gene TRBV5-6; D gene ambiguous. The germline CDR1 and CDR2 sequences are SGHDT and YYEEEE. This CDR3 is 12 amino acids long. CDR3 loop: CASEAASYEQHF. The CDR3 DNA sequence: TGTGCCAGCGAGGCAGCCTCCTACGAGCAGCACTTC.

This chain links TRBV18 with TRBJ1-3; TRBD1 matches 7 bases. The CDR3 runs 15 residues. Germline CDR1 and CDR2: KGHSH and LQKENI. The V and J ends lost 2 bases and 0 bases, in that order; junction bases with no gene match: 1. The CDR3 sequence is CASSPTGVSGNTIYF. CDR3 DNA sequence: TGTGCCAGCTCACCAACAGGGGTCTCTGGAAACACCATATATTTT. The full variable domain, in which reference TRBV18 and TRBJ1-3 provide the parts outside the CDR3, is NAGVMQNPRHLVRRRGQEARLRCSPMKGHSHVYWYRQLPEEGLKFMVYLQKENIIDESGMPKERFSAEFPKEGPSILRIQQVVRGDSAAYFCASSPTGVSGNTIYFGEGSWLTVV.

Many counts were recorded for this clonotype. This sequence joins TRBV28 and TRBJ1-5; maybe TRBD1 (5 bases). There are 15 residues in the CDR3. V gave up 8 bases and J gave up 0 bases, with 14 bases separating them. Germline loops: CDR1 MDHEN, CDR2 SYDVKM. This CDR3 reads CASGRGTLSNQPQHF. In DNA form, the CDR3 reads TGTGCCAGCGGACGAGGGACTCTTAGCAATCAGCCCCAGCATTTT.

Ten or more counts support this clonotype. This chain uses TRBV5-1 with TRBJ2-3; either TRBD1 or TRBD2 may fit D (5 bases each). Trimming took off 1 base at V and 4 bases at J, with 7 bases between the two ends. The CDR3 totals 13 residues. Per germline, CDR1 SGHRS and CDR2 YFSETQ. The CDR3 loop is CASSLRGPDTQYF. The CDR3 coding sequence is TGCGCCAGCAGCTTGCGGGGCCCAGATACGCAGTATTTT.

In this sample, this clonotype turned up many times. This chain joins TRBV5-1 and TRBJ2-3; tentatively, D is TRBD2 (5 bases). The CDR3 extends over 17 amino acids. Germline values: CDR1 SGHRS, CDR2 YFSETQ. V lost 5 bases and J 2 bases, leaving 21 bases between the germline ends. DNA of the CDR3: TGCGCCAGCAGACACCCCTTGGGAGCGGTTAACACAGATACGCAGTATTTT. Translated, it gives CASRHPLGAVNTDTQYF.

This clonotype occurred many times. This sequence joins TRBV10-3 and TRBJ2-7; 15 bases map to TRBD2. CDR1 is ENHRY and CDR2 is SYGVKD in the germline V gene. This CDR3 has 14 residues. V was clipped by 6 bases and J by 5 bases; unmatched bases: 2. CDR3 sequence: CAISGLAGGDEQYF. Here the CDR3 DNA reads TGTGCCATCAGCGGACTAGCGGGGGGGGACGAGCAGTACTTC.

This rearrangement joins TRBV5-1 to TRBJ2-1, with D possibly TRBD1 on 5 matching bases. This CDR3 contains 15 residues. Germline V gene sequence: CDR1 SGHRS, CDR2 YFSETQ. Trimming pared 0 bases from V and 4 bases from J, leaving 11 bases between. CDR3 in amino acids: CASSLEAGPYNEQFF. CDR3 coding DNA: TGCGCCAGCAGCTTGGAGGCAGGGCCGTACAATGAGCAGTTCTTC. Filled out from reference TRBV5-1 and TRBJ2-1, the complete variable domain reads KAGVTQTPRYLIKTRGQQVTLSCSPISGHRSVSWYQQTPGQGLQFLFEYFSETQRNKGNFPGRFSGRQFSNSRSEMNVSTLELGDSALYLCASSLEAGPYNEQFFGPGTRLTVL.

This clonotype has ten or more counts. V is TRBV20-1 and J is TRBJ2-1; TRBD2 matches 12 bases. V lost 5 bases and J lost 3; bases outside the gene matches: 8. The germline V gene encodes CDR1 DFQATT and CDR2 SNEGSKA (reference sequence). The CDR3 totals 16 residues. The DNA for the CDR3 is TGCAGTGCTGGTTCTAGCGGGGGGGGTAACTACAATGAGCAGTTCTTC. Its protein is CSAGSSGGGNYNEQFF.

This clonotype came up once. This chain links TRBV25-1 with TRBJ2-1, with TRBD2 as a possible D gene (7 bases). Germline-derived CDR1 and CDR2 are MGHDK and SYGVNS. This CDR3 is built from 18 residues. V shed 5 bases and J shed 3 bases, with 23 bases lying between them. CDR3: CASSPLRGGPSGYNEQFF. In DNA, the CDR3 is TGTGCCAGCAGTCCTCTAAGGGGGGGGCCTTCGGGCTACAATGAGCAGTTCTTC.

This clonotype was counted only a few times. The chain is built from TRBV29-1 and TRBJ1-1, with TRBD1 identical over 9 bases. CDR1 and CDR2 from the germline V gene are SQVTM and ANQGSEA. The CDR3 sequence is 10 residues long. V gave up 5 bases and J gave up 12 bases; unmatched junction bases: 4. CDR3 sequence: CSVRTGAPFF. The CDR3 DNA reads as TGCAGCGTTCGGACAGGGGCTCCTTTCTTT.

This clonotype was picked up many times. The chain combines TRBV28 with TRBJ1-5; D is uncertain. Germline V lookup: CDR1 MDHEN, CDR2 SYDVKM. V dropped 6 bases and J dropped 6 bases, with 9 bases sitting between them. The CDR3 is made up of 12 amino acids. CDR3 coding DNA: TGTGCCAGCAGGATTTTAGGTCAGCCCCAGCATTTT. Its translation: CASRILGQPQHF.

There are many counts of this clonotype. J is TRBJ2-1 and V is TRBV28, with TRBD2 matching over 11 bases. CDR3 length: 17 residues. V was clipped by 6 bases and J by 0 bases; unmatched bases: 7. CDR1 and CDR2 from the germline V gene are MDHEN and SYDVKM. The CDR3 reads CASSITSGGLSYNEQFF. The CDR3 DNA sequence: TGTGCCAGCAGCATTACTAGCGGGGGCCTCTCCTACAATGAGCAGTTCTTC.